Presented here are 6 T cell receptor beta chains from one specimen sequenced in a study of blood T cells in healthy people across ages. Primed by a sample-barcoded 5' primer and a J-beta primer mix, a second PCR proceeded for 7 to 11 cycles. TCRdb re-called the 5' RACE reads through MiXCR, storing one row per CDR3 protein. The sample has 650,000 to 1,000,000 distinct CDR3 sequences; roughly 34% are singletons. Source material: blood. The receptors stem from a man younger than 35 in good health.

This clonotype was detected only once. The rearrangement uses TRBV7-2 and TRBJ2-5, with 8 bases identical to TRBD2. V trimming: 5 bases; J trimming: 11 bases; junction bases outside the gene matches: 22. Germline V gives CDR1 SGHTA, CDR2 FQGNSA. The CDR3 contains 17 residues. CDR3 sequence (DNA): TGTGCCAGCAGCCCAAGCGGGGGCCGACGTACCTACAATGAGCAGTACTTC. Protein: CASSPSGGRRTYNEQYF.

This clonotype has a handful of counts. V and J are TRBV2 and TRBJ2-3, with D perhaps TRBD2 (6 bases). The V gene's germline CDR1 is SNHLY and CDR2 FYNNEI. The V gene lost 6 bases and the J gene lost 1 base, with 26 bases spanning the gap. This CDR3 is built from 19 residues. CDR3 region: CASREWGGLRDTRTDTQYF. CDR3 DNA sequence: TGTGCCAGCAGGGAGTGGGGAGGACTACGAGACACTCGCACAGATACGCAGTATTTT.

This clonotype appeared many times. V gene TRBV12-3 or TRBV12-4 combines with J gene TRBJ2-7; no clear D gene. Trimming took off 6 bases at V and 1 base at J, with 10 bases between the two ends. CDR3 length equals 13 residues. The CDR3 DNA reads as TGTGCCAGCAGCATAGGGAATTCCTACGAGCAGTACTTC. Residues: CASSIGNSYEQYF.

This clonotype was detected only a few times. The rearrangement links TRBV6-5 to TRBJ1-2; maybe TRBD1 (6 bases). The V end was cut by 7 bases, the J end by 4 bases, with 10 bases between. The CDR3 sequence is 12 residues long. Germline V gene lookup returns CDR1 MNHEY and CDR2 SVGAGI. The CDR3 DNA sequence: TGTGCCAGCATAGGGGGGGGCTATGGCTACACCTTC. Translated, it gives CASIGGGYGYTF.

This clonotype was seen a handful of times. V gene TRBV7-2 combines with J gene TRBJ2-5; a possible D gene is TRBD1 (6 bases). This CDR3 is 15 amino acids long. Looked up from germline, CDR1 is SGHTA and CDR2 is FQGNSA. Trimming shortened V by 2 bases and J by 5 bases, and 15 bases separated the two germline ends. The CDR3 reads CASSLRQAIQETQYF. CDR3 in DNA: TGTGCCAGCAGCTTACGACAGGCCATCCAGGAGACCCAGTACTTC.

As regards this clonotype: Possible read error: a much larger clone is one base away. The V gene is TRBV20-1, the J gene TRBJ2-3, with D tentatively TRBD1 (7 bases). Germline V CDR1 and CDR2: DFQATT, SNEGSKA (reference sequence). This CDR3 has 15 amino acids. V was cut by 6 bases and J by 4 bases, with 20 bases left in between. CDR3 in amino acids: CSARDSAPSADTQYF. The CDR3 coding sequence is TGCAGTGCGCGGGACAGCGCTCCATCGGCAGATACGCAGTATTTT.